Presented here are 24 T cell receptor beta chains from one specimen sequenced in a study of cytomegalovirus exposure and HLA in healthy donors. The primer mix had 60 Vbeta and 13 Jbeta primers. Using immunoSEQ multiplex PCR, the repertoire was profiled, and TCRdb retains in-frame clones only, with some absent. The table includes some 200,000 clones, 70% detected once. Source material: PBMCs. Source of these receptors: a man aged 35 to 55 in good health and CMV-seropositive.

In its sample, this clone was seen once. The V and J genes are TRBV29-1 and TRBJ2-2; 7 nucleotides align to TRBD1. The CDR3 extends over 14 amino acids. V lost 7 bases to trimming and J lost 0 bases; unmatched junction nucleotides: 5. Germline assignment: CDR1 SQVTM and CDR2 ANQGSEA. DNA of the CDR3: TGCAGCGGCACTGGGACAGCGAACACCGGGGAGCTGTTTTTT. Its protein product is CSGTGTANTGELFF.

The chain joins TRBV5-6 to TRBJ2-5, with 10 bases fitting TRBD1. After removal of 4 bases from V and 5 bases from J, the junction contained 8 bases not matched to a gene. Germline V CDR1 and CDR2: SGHDT, YYEEEE. The length of the CDR3 is 15 residues. CDR3 protein: CASSQGQGRGETQYF. CDR3 sequence (DNA): TGTGCCAGCAGCCAGGGACAGGGGAGGGGGGAGACCCAGTACTTC.

This chain uses TRBV19 with TRBJ1-5; D is undetermined. The CDR3 covers 19 residues. V lost 0 bases to trimming and J lost 2 bases, with 20 bases between them. Germline V gives CDR1 LNHDA, CDR2 SQIVND (reference sequence). The CDR3 DNA reads as TGTGCCAGTAGTATAGATCGCTACCGGGGATCGAAGGGCAATCAGCCCCAGCATTTT. Amino acid sequence: CASSIDRYRGSKGNQPQHF.

In the case of this clone: Germline is not matched at one junction end, which may reflect a read error. The sample holds other DNA sequences that translate to the same CDR3. The chain carries TRBV6-6 and TRBJ1-1, with 9 bases fitting TRBD1. Germline CDR1 MNHNY, CDR2 SVGAGI (reference sequence). The CDR3 is 16 residues long. CDR3 region: CASSSPDRGMNTEAFF. The CDR3 nucleotides are TGTGCCAGCAGTTCCCCCGACAGGGGGATGAACACTGAAGCTTTTTTT.

The chain has TRBV7-2 and TRBJ1-1, with TRBD1 identical over 9 bases. There are 17 residues in the CDR3. Germline V lookup: CDR1 SGHTA, CDR2 FQGNSA. V lost 6 bases to trimming and J lost 2 bases; unmatched junction nucleotides: 13. CDR3 in DNA: TGTGCCAGCAGTTTCTTCCGGGGGACAGGGATTAACACTGAAGCTTTCTTT. Its protein product is CASSFFRGTGINTEAFF.

J is TRBJ1-2 and V is TRBV5-1, with 11 nucleotides matching TRBD1. After removal of 4 bases from V and 0 bases from J, the junction contained 5 bases not matched to a gene. Germline-derived CDR1 and CDR2 are SGHRS and YFSETQ. CDR3 length equals 16 residues. The CDR3 protein is CASSPGQGASNYGYTF. The CDR3 DNA follows: TGCGCCAGCAGCCCCGGACAGGGGGCTTCTAACTATGGCTACACCTTC. The whole variable domain, remainder taken from reference TRBV5-1 and TRBJ1-2, is KAGVTQTPRYLIKTRGQQVTLSCSPISGHRSVSWYQQTPGQGLQFLFEYFSETQRNKGNFPGRFSGRQFSNSRSEMNVSTLELGDSALYLCASSPGQGASNYGYTFGSGTRLTVV.

This chain connects TRBV11-1 to TRBJ1-1, with D possibly matching TRBD1 (6 bases). V lost 2 bases and J lost 3, with 10 bases in between. CDR1 SGHAT and CDR2 FQDESV come from the germline V gene (reference sequence). This CDR3 region has 14 residues. As DNA, the CDR3 is TGTGCCAGCAGCTTATGGGAGGGGGACACTGAAGCTTTCTTT. Protein sequence: CASSLWEGDTEAFF.

This clone was observed a handful of times. The chain carries TRBV5-1 and TRBJ1-3, with a tentative D call TRBD1 (6 bases). CDR1 is SGHRS and CDR2 is YFSETQ in the germline V gene. This CDR3 comprises 15 residues. V was clipped by 4 bases and J by 2 bases, with 13 bases between them. The CDR3 DNA reads as TGCGCCAGCAGCCTAAATACAGGGACTGGAAACACCATATATTTT. Translated: CASSLNTGTGNTIYF.

The V gene is TRBV18, the J gene TRBJ2-7; D possibly corresponds to TRBD1 (6 bases). The ends were cut back, 0 bases at V and 0 bases at J, with 15 bases in the middle. The CDR3 is 17 residues long. Germline V CDR1 and CDR2: KGHSH, LQKENI. In nucleotides, the CDR3 is TGTGCCAGCTCACCACCGCCTGGCAGGGGTTACTCCTACGAGCAGTACTTC. Its protein is CASSPPPGRGYSYEQYF. The complete variable domain, with remaining parts taken from reference TRBV18 and TRBJ2-7, reads NAGVMQNPRHLVRRRGQEARLRCSPMKGHSHVYWYRQLPEEGLKFMVYLQKENIIDESGMPKERFSAEFPKEGPSILRIQQVVRGDSAAYFCASSPPPGRGYSYEQYFGPGTRLTVT.

This clone occurred a few times. The V and J genes are TRBV7-3 and TRBJ2-3, with D tentatively TRBD1 (5 bases). Germline CDR1 SGHTA, CDR2 FQGTGA. The length of the CDR3 is 14 residues. V lost 2 bases and J 6 bases, leaving 12 bases between the germline ends. CDR3 loop: CASSLDTGADTQYF. CDR3 nucleotide sequence: TGTGCCAGCAGCTTAGATACTGGGGCCGATACGCAGTATTTT.

Points on this clone: One end of the junction fails to match germline, which may point to a read error. The same CDR3 can be traced to other DNA sequences in this sample. The rearrangement uses TRBV27 and TRBJ1-1, with 7 bases aligning to TRBD1. This CDR3 is built from 14 residues. Per the germline V gene, CDR1 is MNHEY and CDR2 is SMNVEV (reference sequence). For the CDR3, the DNA is TGTGCCAGCAGTTTAAGGGGGCTGGGGACTGAAGCCTTCTTT. It translates to CASSLRGLGTEAFF.

This chain connects TRBV6-1 to TRBJ1-2; tentatively, D is TRBD1 (5 bases). Per germline, CDR1 MNHNS and CDR2 SASEGT. The CDR3 loop spans 12 amino acids. The V end was cut by 9 bases, the J end by 8 bases, with 16 bases between. CDR3 bases: TGTGCCAGTCGCGGACACCGGATGGGCTACACCTTC. It translates to CASRGHRMGYTF.

The genes are TRBV7-9 and TRBJ1-2; possible D gene TRBD1, 5 bases. From germline, CDR1 is SEHNR and CDR2 FQNEAQ (reference sequence). The CDR3 extends over 13 amino acids. The V end was cut by 9 bases, the J end by 6 bases, with 17 bases between. CDR3 sequence (DNA): TGTGCCAGTCGGCACTTCTCGGGGGATGGCTACACCTTC. It specifies CASRHFSGDGYTF.

The chain recombines TRBV27 with TRBJ2-1; D is possibly TRBD2 (6 bases). CDR1 MNHEY and CDR2 SMNVEV come from the germline V gene (reference sequence). The CDR3 totals 14 residues. V was trimmed by 2 bases and J by 5 bases, leaving 10 bases between them. CDR3 in amino acids: CASSLAGLNNEQFF. The CDR3 DNA follows: TGTGCCAGCAGTTTAGCGGGACTCAACAATGAGCAGTTCTTC.

This sequence joins TRBV5-1 and TRBJ1-5; no clear D. The CDR3 sequence is 15 residues long. V was trimmed by 3 bases and J by 6 bases, leaving 16 bases between them. Germline V gene sequence: CDR1 SGHRS, CDR2 YFSETQ. The CDR3 DNA follows: TGCGCCAGCAGCTCCCTTGGGCAGGAGGGTCAGCCCCAGCATTTT. The encoded protein is CASSSLGQEGQPQHF.

The chain couples TRBV4-1 to TRBJ1-2; 9 bases match TRBD1. This CDR3 is 16 amino acids long. Germline V gives CDR1 MGHRA, CDR2 YSYEKL. V shed 1 base, J shed 5 bases, and the junction held 8 bases outside the gene matches. The DNA for the CDR3 is TGCGCCAGCAGCCAAGTACCGGGACAGGGAGGGTATGGCTACACCTTC. Residues: CASSQVPGQGGYGYTF.

The chain links TRBV7-9 to TRBJ2-5; 8 nucleotides agree with TRBD2. Germline V CDR1 and CDR2: SEHNR, FQNEAQ (reference sequence). J lost 5 bases, V lost 3 bases, and 5 bases had no gene match. There are 14 residues in the CDR3. CDR3 protein: CASSFGRGEETQYF. In DNA, the CDR3 is TGTGCCAGCAGCTTCGGGAGGGGTGAGGAGACCCAGTACTTC.

The chain carries TRBV5-1 and TRBJ2-5; 11 bases are a match to TRBD1. The CDR3 is 15 amino acids. CDR1 and CDR2 from the germline V gene are SGHRS and YFSETQ. The J segment lost 5 bases and the V segment lost 4 bases, leaving 7 bases of the junction unmatched. In DNA, the CDR3 is TGCGCCAGCAGCCCGGGACAGGGGGTAGGTGAGACCCAGTACTTC. This sequence encodes CASSPGQGVGETQYF.

V usage is TRBV5-1 and J usage is TRBJ2-3; a weak D match, TRBD2 (6 bases). This CDR3 region has 16 residues. Trimming shortened V by 3 bases and J by 2 bases, and 16 bases separated the two germline ends. Germline V gives CDR1 SGHRS, CDR2 YFSETQ. The CDR3, as DNA: TGCGCCAGCAGCTCCGGGACTCGGAGCCCCACAGATACGCAGTATTTT. Translated, it gives CASSSGTRSPTDTQYF.

The V and J genes are TRBV19 and TRBJ2-7, with TRBD2 matching over 9 bases. The trim removed 0 bases at V and 2 bases at J, leaving 5 bases unmatched. CDR1 is LNHDA, CDR2 SQIVND, per germline (reference sequence). The CDR3 is made up of 16 amino acids. The CDR3: CASSIDPSGGPYEQYF. The CDR3 region has the DNA TGTGCCAGTAGTATAGATCCCAGCGGGGGGCCCTACGAGCAGTACTTC.

The count of this clone is one. The chain has TRBV29-1 and TRBJ2-1; the match to TRBD2 covers 8 bases. The CDR3 covers 12 residues. Germline CDR1 reads SQVTM; CDR2 reads ANQGSEA. The J segment lost 9 bases and the V segment lost 3 bases, leaving 4 bases of the junction unmatched. Here the CDR3 DNA reads TGCAGCGTTGAGGCGGGGGGATCTGAGCAGTTCTTC. Translating it yields CSVEAGGSEQFF.

This clone appeared a single time. This sequence joins TRBV19 and TRBJ2-5, with 8 bases identical to TRBD1. The end of the DNA fits TRBJ2-7 better, so the J call may be wrong. Germline loops: CDR1 LNHDA, CDR2 SQIVND (reference sequence). This CDR3 has 14 residues. The chain's CDR3 is CASSIRDQGAEQYF. The CDR3 DNA follows: TGTGCCAGTAGTATAAGGGATCAGGGGGCCGAGCAGTACTTC.

This clone turned up a few times. This sequence joins TRBV6-6 and TRBJ2-3; D is possibly TRBD2 (6 bases). Trimming left V 2 bases short and J 4 bases short, with 7 bases between. This CDR3 has 13 amino acids. Looked up from germline, CDR1 is MNHNY and CDR2 is SVGAGI (reference sequence). The DNA for the CDR3 is TGTGCCAGCAGTTACGGGGAGGCAGATACGCAGTATTTT. This gives the protein CASSYGEADTQYF.

CDR3 residues: CASSPSGGLNEQFF. The CDR3 nucleotides are TGTGCCAGCAGCCCTAGCGGGGGGCTCAATGAGCAGTTCTTC. The rearrangement links TRBV7-9 to TRBJ2-1; 11 nucleotides match TRBD2. Per germline, CDR1 SEHNR and CDR2 FQNEAQ (reference sequence). V gave up 5 bases and J gave up 6 bases; unmatched junction bases: 3. This CDR3 spans 14 amino acids.